This T cell receptor beta chain derives from a study of T-cell memory formation after mild COVID-19. TCRdb re-analysed the 5' RACE reads in MiXCR, keeping a single row per CDR3 protein. The top ten hold 12% of the sample, which has about 340,000 distinct CDR3 sequences, around a fifth seen once. This clonotype has at least ten counts. This clonotype originated in an adult woman who had mild COVID-19 (a few samples of this study predate the infection). Cell type and time point are not known. The sequenced material came from PBMCs or a T cell subset sorted from them (not recorded which).

The CDR3 coding sequence is TGCAGCGTTGAGGGACTAGCGAAAAGCTTCCCGGAGACCCAGTACTTC. Translated, it gives CSVEGLAKSFPETQYF. The genes are TRBV29-1 and TRBJ2-5, with 10 nucleotides matching TRBD2. CDR1 and CDR2 (germline): SQVTM, ANQGSEA. The length of the CDR3 is 16 residues. Trimming removed 3 bases from V and 5 bases from J; junction bases left unmatched: 12.